This T cell receptor (beta chain) stems from a study of blood T cell repertoires in COVID-19 (dated by TCRdb to the early 2020s). Notes on the research overall: Samples covering the acute and convalescent phases of COVID-19 were provided by collaborators in the United States, Italy and Spain. Samples were obtained from the ongoing ImmuneRACE study (first 160 participants) and from 1,200 or so subjects provided by 6 global collaborators. Subjects who had been exposed to COVID-19, were actively infected with it, or had recovered from it provided the deeply sampled blood TCRbeta repertoires that made up the dataset. Where available, HLA class I and class II types were obtained from metadata supplied by the sample provider rather than from assay-based typing. The repertoires were made available in a free public database intended to serve as a resource for research on the immune response to SARS-CoV-2. A de-identified subject ID, COVID-19 status, age in years and sex were almost always included in the sample metadata. The prospective study material was composed of cDNA or gDNA derived from T cells, B-cell-depleted T cells, or PBMCs.

TCRbeta CDR3 regions were amplified from genomic DNA by means of the immunoSEQ Assay, a bias-controlled multiplex PCR. In the source study's methods: Within the assay, amplification of reference gene primers was used to estimate how many nucleated cells each sample contained. To quantify the absolute abundance of each unique TCRbeta CDR3 rearrangement, sequence reads were collapsed and filtered. For each sample, productive Simpson clonality was calculated as the square root of Simpson's diversity index across productive rearrangements. TCRdb mirrors the immuneACCESS table, restricted to in-frame sequences. Some clones are absent from its copies; in checked studies, under half trace to an unresolved V gene, and the reason for the others is unknown. V and J calls plus clone size are reproduced from that table; the DNA served to infer D and trimming. Across this sample there are some 140,000 clones, with roughly 84% seen only once. Together, the top ten hold more than 1.4% of the sample.

Collaborating institutions collected whole blood in K2EDTA tubes following their own protocols. For TCRbeta analysis, collaborators shipped samples in one of three forms: frozen whole blood, isolated PBMCs, or DNA extracted from either of those sample types. Concerning this clone itself: Which antigen it targets is not known. Base qualities are not at hand, and no much larger clone is one base apart.

Deletion took 6 bases off V and 4 bases off J, with a span of 9 bases between the germline ends. From cysteine to phenylalanine, the CDR3 is 12 amino acids long. Here the CDR3 DNA is all that survives: 36 bases in frame from base 1. The germline V gene yields MNHEY for CDR1 and SVGAGI for CDR2. What the work shows at the level of the full study, not this receptor alone: The quantity of clinical and demographic metadata differed by source and by participant and was supplied without curation.

The sequence came from a man aged 55 to 69 with acute or convalescent COVID-19. The sample taken for sequencing was peripheral blood. The rearranged chain carries TRBV6-5 and TRBJ2-5, with no D gene named confidently. The DNA sequence reads TGTGCCAGCAGCCCCCCGCGAGAGACCCAGTACTTC. This is translated as CASSPPRETQYF.